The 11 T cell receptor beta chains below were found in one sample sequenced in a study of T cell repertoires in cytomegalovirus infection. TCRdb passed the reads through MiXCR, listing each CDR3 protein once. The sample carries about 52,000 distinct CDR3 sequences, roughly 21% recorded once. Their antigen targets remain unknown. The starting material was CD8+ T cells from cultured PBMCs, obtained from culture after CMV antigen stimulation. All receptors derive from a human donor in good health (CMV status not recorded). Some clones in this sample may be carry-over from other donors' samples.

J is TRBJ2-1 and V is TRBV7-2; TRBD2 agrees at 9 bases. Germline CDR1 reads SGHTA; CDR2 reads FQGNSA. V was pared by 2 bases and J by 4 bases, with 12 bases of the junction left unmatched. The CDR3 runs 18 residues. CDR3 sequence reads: CASSLLIWGSGGYNEQFF. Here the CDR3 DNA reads TGTGCCAGCAGCTTATTAATATGGGGTAGCGGGGGATACAATGAGCAGTTCTTC.

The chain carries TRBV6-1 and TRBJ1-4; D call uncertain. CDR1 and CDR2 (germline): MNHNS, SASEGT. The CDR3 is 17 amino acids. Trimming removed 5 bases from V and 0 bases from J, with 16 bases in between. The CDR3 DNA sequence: TGTGCCAGCAGTCCGGGCAGGCCGACCCCAACTAATGAAAAACTGTTTTTT. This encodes CASSPGRPTPTNEKLFF.

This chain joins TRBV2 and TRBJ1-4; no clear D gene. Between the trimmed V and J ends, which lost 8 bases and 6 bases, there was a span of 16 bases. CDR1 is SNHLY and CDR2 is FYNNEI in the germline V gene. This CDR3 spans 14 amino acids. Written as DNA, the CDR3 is TGTGCCAGCGTTAGTGGGCAGTTGTATGAAAAACTGTTTTTT. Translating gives CASVSGQLYEKLFF.

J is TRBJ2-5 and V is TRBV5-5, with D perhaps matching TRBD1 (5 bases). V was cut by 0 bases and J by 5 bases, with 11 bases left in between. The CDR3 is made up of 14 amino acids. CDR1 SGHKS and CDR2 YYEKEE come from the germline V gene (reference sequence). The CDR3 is CASSLEGRRETQYF. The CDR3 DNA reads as TGTGCCAGCAGCTTGGAGGGGCGGCGCGAGACCCAGTACTTC. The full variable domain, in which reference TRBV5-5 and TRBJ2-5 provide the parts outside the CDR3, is DAGVTQSPTHLIKTRGQQVTLRCSPISGHKSVSWYQQVLGQGPQFIFQYYEKEERGRGNFPDRFSARQFPNYSSELNVNALLLGDSALYLCASSLEGRRETQYFGPGTRLLVL.

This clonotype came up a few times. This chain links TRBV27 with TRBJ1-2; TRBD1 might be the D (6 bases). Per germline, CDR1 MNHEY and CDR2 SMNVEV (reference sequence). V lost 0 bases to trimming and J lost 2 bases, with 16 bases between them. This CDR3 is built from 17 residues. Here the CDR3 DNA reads TGTGCCAGCAGTTTATCGGCGGGACACCTACGGAACTATGGCTACACCTTC. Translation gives CASSLSAGHLRNYGYTF.

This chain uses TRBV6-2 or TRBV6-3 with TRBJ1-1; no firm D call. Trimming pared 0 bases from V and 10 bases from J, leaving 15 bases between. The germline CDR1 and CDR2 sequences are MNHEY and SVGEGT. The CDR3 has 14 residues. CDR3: CASSYSSAGRGAFF. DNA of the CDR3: TGTGCCAGCAGTTACTCGTCCGCCGGGCGGGGAGCTTTCTTT.

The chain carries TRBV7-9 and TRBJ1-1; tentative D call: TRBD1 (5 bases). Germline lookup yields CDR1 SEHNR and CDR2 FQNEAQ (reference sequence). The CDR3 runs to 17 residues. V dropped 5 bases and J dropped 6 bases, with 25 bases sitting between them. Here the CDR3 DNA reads TGTGCCAGCAGCCACAGCGGGGGTTGGAGCTTTGGAGCTGAAGCTTTCTTT. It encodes CASSHSGGWSFGAEAFF.

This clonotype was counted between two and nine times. This chain's CDR3 is CSARIQGAWGNEQFF. The CDR3 nucleotides are TGCAGTGCTAGAATCCAGGGGGCGTGGGGCAATGAGCAGTTCTTC. The chain combines TRBV20-1 with TRBJ2-1, with 8 nucleotides matching TRBD1. Germline-derived CDR1 and CDR2 are DFQATT and SNEGSKA (reference sequence). The CDR3 has 15 residues. V shed 2 bases and J 6 bases; nucleotides not matched to a gene: 9.

The CDR3 protein is CSAHRALDRLNTEAFF. The CDR3 nucleotides are TGCAGTGCTCACCGGGCACTCGACCGCTTGAACACTGAAGCTTTCTTT. The chain uses TRBV20-1 and TRBJ1-1; D ambiguous. Looked up from germline, CDR1 is DFQATT and CDR2 is SNEGSKA (reference sequence). This CDR3 spans 16 amino acids. V lost 5 bases to trimming and J lost 0 bases, with 19 bases between them.

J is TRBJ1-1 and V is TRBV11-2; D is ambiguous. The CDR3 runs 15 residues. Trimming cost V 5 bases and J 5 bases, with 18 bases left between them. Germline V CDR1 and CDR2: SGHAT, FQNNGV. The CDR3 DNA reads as TGTGCCAGCAGCCCCTGGACCGAGATGGGTACTGAAGCTTTCTTT. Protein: CASSPWTEMGTEAFF.

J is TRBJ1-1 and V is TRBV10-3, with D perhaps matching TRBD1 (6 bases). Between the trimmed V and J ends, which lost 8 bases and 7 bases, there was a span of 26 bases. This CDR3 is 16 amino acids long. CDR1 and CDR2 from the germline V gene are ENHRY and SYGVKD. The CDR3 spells CAIQVSAGALGVEAFF. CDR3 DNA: TGTGCCATCCAGGTTTCGGCAGGGGCCCTAGGAGTTGAAGCTTTCTTT.